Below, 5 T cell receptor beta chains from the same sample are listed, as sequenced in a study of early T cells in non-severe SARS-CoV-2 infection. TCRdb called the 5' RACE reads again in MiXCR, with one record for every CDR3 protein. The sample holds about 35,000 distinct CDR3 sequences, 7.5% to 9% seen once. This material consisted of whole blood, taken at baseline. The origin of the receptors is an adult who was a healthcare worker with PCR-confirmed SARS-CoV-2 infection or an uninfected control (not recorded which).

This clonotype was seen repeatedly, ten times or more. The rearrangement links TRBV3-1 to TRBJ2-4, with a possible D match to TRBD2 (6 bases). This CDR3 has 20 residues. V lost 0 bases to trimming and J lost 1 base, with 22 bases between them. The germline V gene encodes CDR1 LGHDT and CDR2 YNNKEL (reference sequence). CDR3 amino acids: CASSQDDRTTGDPAKNIQYF. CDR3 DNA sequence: TGTGCCAGCAGCCAAGATGATAGGACAACGGGAGATCCGGCCAAAAACATTCAGTACTTC.

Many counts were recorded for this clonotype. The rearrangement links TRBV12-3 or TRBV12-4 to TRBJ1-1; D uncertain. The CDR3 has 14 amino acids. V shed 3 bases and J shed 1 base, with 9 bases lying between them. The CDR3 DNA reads TGTGCCAGCAGTTTGCTATATCCGAACACTGAAGCTTTCTTT. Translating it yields CASSLLYPNTEAFF.

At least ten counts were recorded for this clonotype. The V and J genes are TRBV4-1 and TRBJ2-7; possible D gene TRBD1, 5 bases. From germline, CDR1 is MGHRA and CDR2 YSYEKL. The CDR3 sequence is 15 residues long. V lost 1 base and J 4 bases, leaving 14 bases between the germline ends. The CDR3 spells CASSQALQGTYEQYF. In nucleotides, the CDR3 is TGCGCCAGCAGCCAAGCCTTGCAGGGAACTTACGAGCAGTACTTC.

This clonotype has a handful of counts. The CDR3 sequence: CSASSSGGVTDTQYF. The CDR3, as DNA: TGCAGTGCTAGTTCTAGCGGGGGAGTCACAGATACGCAGTATTTT. The chain uses TRBV20-1 and TRBJ2-3; 10 bases fit TRBD2. Germline values: CDR1 DFQATT, CDR2 SNEGSKA (reference sequence). J gave up 2 bases and V 3 bases, and 5 bases lay outside the gene matches. This CDR3 is built from 15 residues.

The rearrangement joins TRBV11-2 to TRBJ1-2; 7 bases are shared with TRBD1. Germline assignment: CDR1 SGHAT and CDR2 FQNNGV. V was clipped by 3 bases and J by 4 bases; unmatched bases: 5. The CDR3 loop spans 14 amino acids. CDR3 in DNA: TGTGCCAGCAGCTTGCAGGGGGAGGTCTATGGCTACACCTTC. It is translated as CASSLQGEVYGYTF.